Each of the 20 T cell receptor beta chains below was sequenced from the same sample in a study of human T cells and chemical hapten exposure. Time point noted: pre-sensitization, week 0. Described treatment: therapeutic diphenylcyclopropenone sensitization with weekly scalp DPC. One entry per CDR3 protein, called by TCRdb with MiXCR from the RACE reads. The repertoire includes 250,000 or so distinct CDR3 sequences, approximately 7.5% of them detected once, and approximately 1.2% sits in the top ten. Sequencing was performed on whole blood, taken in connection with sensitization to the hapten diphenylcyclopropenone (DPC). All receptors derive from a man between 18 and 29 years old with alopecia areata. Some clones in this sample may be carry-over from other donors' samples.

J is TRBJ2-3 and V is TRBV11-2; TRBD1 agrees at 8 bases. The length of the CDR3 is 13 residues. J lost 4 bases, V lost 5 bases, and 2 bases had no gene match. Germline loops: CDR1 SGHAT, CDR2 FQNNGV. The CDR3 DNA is TGTGCCAGCAGCCTCAGGGGGCCAGATACGCAGTATTTT. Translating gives CASSLRGPDTQYF. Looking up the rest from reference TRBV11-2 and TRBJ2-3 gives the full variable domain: EAGVAQSPRYKIIEKRQSVAFWCNPISGHATLYWYQQILGQGPKLLIQFQNNGVVDDSQLPKDRFSAERLKGVDSTLKIQPAKLEDSAVYLCASSLRGPDTQYFGPGTRLTVL.

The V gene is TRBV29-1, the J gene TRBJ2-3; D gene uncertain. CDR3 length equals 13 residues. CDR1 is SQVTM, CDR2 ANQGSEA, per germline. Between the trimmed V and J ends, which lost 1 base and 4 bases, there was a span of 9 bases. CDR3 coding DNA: TGCAGCGTTGAAGCCCCCCCAGCAGATACGCAGTATTTT. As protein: CSVEAPPADTQYF.

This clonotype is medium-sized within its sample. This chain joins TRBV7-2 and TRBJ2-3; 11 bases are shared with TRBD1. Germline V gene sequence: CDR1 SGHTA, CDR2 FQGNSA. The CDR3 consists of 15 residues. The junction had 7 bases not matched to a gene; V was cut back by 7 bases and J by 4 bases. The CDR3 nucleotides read TGTGCCAGCAAGCCCGGACAGGGGGCATCAGATACGCAGTATTTT. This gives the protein CASKPGQGASDTQYF.

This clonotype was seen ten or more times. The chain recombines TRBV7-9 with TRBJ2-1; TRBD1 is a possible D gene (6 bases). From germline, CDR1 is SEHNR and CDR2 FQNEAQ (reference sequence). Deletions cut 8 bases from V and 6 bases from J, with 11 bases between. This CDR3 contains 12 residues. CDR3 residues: CASRTVPNEQFF. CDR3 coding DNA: TGTGCCAGCCGGACAGTACCCAATGAGCAGTTCTTC.

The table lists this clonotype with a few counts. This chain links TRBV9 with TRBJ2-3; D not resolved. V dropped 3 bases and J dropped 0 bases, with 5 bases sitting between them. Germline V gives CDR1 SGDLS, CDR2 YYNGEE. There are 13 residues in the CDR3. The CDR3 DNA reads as TGTGCCAGCAGCGGGGATAGCACAGATACGCAGTATTTT. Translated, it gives CASSGDSTDTQYF.

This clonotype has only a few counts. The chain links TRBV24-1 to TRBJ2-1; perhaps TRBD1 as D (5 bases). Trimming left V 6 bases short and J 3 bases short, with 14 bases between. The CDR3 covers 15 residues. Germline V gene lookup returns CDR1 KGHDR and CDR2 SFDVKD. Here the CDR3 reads CATSQGVPYYNEQFF. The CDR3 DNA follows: TGTGCCACCAGTCAAGGGGTTCCGTACTACAATGAGCAGTTCTTC.

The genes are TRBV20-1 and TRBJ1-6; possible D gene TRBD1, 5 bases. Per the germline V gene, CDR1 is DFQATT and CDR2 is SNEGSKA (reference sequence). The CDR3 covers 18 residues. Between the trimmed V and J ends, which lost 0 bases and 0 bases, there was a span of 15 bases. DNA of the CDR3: TGCAGTGCTAGAGATCGGGAATCAGGGAGCTCCTATAATTCACCCCTCCACTTT. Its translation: CSARDRESGSSYNSPLHF.

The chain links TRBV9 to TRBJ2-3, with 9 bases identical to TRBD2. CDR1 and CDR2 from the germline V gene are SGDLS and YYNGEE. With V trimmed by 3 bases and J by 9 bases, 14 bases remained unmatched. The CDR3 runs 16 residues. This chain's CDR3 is CASSAPRGGGVDTQYF. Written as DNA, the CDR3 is TGTGCCAGCAGCGCCCCGCGGGGGGGCGGCGTCGACACGCAGTATTTT.

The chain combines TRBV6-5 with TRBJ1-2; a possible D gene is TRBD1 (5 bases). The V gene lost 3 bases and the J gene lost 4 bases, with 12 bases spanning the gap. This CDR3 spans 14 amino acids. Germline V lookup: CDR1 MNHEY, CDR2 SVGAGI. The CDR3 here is CASSYGREGYGYTF. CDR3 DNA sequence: TGTGCCAGCAGTTATGGCAGGGAGGGCTATGGCTACACCTTC.

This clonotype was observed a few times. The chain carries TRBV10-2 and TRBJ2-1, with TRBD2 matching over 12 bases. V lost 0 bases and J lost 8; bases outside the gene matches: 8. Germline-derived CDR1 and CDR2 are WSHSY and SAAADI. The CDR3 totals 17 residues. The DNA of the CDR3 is TGCGCCAGCAGTGAGTCAGCTAGCGGGGGGGCCTGGTATGAGCAGTTCTTC. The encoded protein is CASSESASGGAWYEQFF.

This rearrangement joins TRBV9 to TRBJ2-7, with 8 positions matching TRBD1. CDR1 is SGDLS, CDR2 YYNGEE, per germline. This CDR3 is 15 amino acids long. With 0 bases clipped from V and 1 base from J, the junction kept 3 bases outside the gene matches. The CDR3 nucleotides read TGTGCCAGCAGCGTAGGTCGGACAGGGTCCTACGAGCAGTACTTC. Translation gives CASSVGRTGSYEQYF.

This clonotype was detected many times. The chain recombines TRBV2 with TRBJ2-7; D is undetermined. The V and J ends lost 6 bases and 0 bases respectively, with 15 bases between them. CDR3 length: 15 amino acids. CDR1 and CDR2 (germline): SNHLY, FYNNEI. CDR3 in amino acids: CASRESGISSYEQYF. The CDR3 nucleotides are TGTGCCAGCAGGGAGTCGGGCATCTCCTCCTACGAGCAGTACTTC.

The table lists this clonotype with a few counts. CDR3 nucleotides: TGCAGCGTTTCTCACCGGGGGCAGGGACACTATGGCTACACCTTC. Translation gives CSVSHRGQGHYGYTF. The J gene is TRBJ1-2, the V gene TRBV29-1; tentative D call: TRBD1 (6 bases). This CDR3 region has 15 residues. CDR1 and CDR2 (germline): SQVTM, ANQGSEA. The V end was cut by 5 bases, the J end by 3 bases, with 19 bases between. The full variable domain, with the rest looked up from reference TRBV29-1 and TRBJ1-2, is SAVISQKPSRDICQRGTSLTIQCQVDSQVTMMFWYRQQPGQSLTLIATANQGSEATYESGFVIDKFPISRPNLTFSTLTVSNMSPEDSSIYLCSVSHRGQGHYGYTFGSGTRLTVV.

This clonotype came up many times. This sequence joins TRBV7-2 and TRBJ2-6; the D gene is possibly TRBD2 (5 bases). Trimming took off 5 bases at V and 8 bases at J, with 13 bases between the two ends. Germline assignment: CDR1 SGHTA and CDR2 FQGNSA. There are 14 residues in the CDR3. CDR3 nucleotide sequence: TGTGCCAGCAGCCCCATCGGGGTTTCCAACGTCCTGACTTTC. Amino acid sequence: CASSPIGVSNVLTF.

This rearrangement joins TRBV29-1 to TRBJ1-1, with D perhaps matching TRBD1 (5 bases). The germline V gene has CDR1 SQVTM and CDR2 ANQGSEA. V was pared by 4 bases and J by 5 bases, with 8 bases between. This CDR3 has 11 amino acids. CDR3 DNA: TGCAGCGTTGTTAAGGGGACTGAAGCTTTCTTT. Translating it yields CSVVKGTEAFF. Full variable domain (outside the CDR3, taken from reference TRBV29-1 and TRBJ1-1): SAVISQKPSRDICQRGTSLTIQCQVDSQVTMMFWYRQQPGQSLTLIATANQGSEATYESGFVIDKFPISRPNLTFSTLTVSNMSPEDSSIYLCSVVKGTEAFFGQGTRLTVV.

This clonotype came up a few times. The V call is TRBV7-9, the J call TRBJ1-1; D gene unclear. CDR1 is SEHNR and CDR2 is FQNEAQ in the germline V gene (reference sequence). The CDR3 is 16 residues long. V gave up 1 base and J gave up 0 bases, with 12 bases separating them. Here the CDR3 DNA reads TGTGCCAGCAGCTTAGTGCGATTTGGTCTGAACACTGAAGCTTTCTTT. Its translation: CASSLVRFGLNTEAFF.

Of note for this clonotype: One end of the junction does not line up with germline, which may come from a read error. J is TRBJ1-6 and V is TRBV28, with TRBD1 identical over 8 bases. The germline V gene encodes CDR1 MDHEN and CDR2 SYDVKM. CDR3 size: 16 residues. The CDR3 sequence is CASSLSGQGSNSPIHF. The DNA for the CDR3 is TGTGCCAGCAGTTTATCTGGACAGGGTTCTAATTCACCCATCCACTTT.

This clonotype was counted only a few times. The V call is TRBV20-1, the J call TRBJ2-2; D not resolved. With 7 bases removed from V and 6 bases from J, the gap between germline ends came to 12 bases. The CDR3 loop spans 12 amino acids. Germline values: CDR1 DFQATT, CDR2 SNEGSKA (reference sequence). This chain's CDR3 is CSVPTSSGELFF. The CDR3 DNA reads TGCAGTGTCCCAACAAGTTCCGGGGAGCTGTTTTTT.

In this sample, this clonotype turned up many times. CDR3 protein: CSAPLKQLASEQFF. The CDR3 DNA is TGCAGTGCTCCCCTTAAACAACTAGCGAGTGAGCAGTTCTTC. The chain couples TRBV20-1 to TRBJ2-1; 7 bases fit TRBD2. Germline loops: CDR1 DFQATT, CDR2 SNEGSKA (reference sequence). Unmatched junction bases numbered 13, after V lost 5 bases and J lost 9 bases. The CDR3 runs to 14 residues.

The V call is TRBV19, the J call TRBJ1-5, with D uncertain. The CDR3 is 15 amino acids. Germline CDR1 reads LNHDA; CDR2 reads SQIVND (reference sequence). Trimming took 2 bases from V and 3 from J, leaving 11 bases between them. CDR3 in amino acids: CASSITAPYNQPQHF. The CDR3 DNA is TGTGCCAGTAGTATAACAGCTCCATACAATCAGCCCCAGCATTTT.